Shown below are 3 T cell receptor beta chains from a single sample sequenced in a study of beta chain features in type 1 diabetes. Study results and limitations: Shortening of TCRB CDR3s, moderate but significant, appeared in all four CD4+ subsets of Type 1 diabetes patients.

Sequenced material consisted of expressed TCRB transcripts (all of the isolated RNA was reverse transcribed). Produced via immunoSEQ multiplex PCR; TCRdb's table is partial and in-frame only. Altogether hundreds of thousands of clones are present, about an eighth being singletons, with the ten largest covering 0.035% to 0.045%. The antigens for these receptors are not known. Sequenced sample: naive CD4+ T cells from blood. The origin of the receptors is a man between 18 and 29 years old with type 1 diabetes.

This clone was found a few times. The V and J genes are TRBV18 and TRBJ2-7; the D gene could be TRBD1 or TRBD2 (5 bases each). The ends were cut back, 3 bases at V and 5 bases at J, with 11 bases in the middle. The CDR3 has 13 residues. Germline-derived CDR1 and CDR2 are KGHSH and LQKENI. The CDR3 is CASSPSREHEQYF. The CDR3 DNA follows: TGTGCCAGCTCACCGAGCAGGGAGCACGAGCAGTACTTC. Variable domain in full (rest from reference TRBV18 and TRBJ2-7): NAGVMQNPRHLVRRRGQEARLRCSPMKGHSHVYWYRQLPEEGLKFMVYLQKENIIDESGMPKERFSAEFPKEGPSILRIQQVVRGDSAAYFCASSPSREHEQYFGPGTRLTVT.

This chain links TRBV30 with TRBJ2-7, with 10 bases identical to TRBD2. The CDR3 is made up of 13 amino acids. V dropped 3 bases and J dropped 2; count of bases not matched to a gene: 1. Per the germline V gene, CDR1 is GTSNPN and CDR2 is SVGIG (reference sequence). Here the CDR3 DNA reads TGTGCCTGGAGGGGACTAGCGACCTACGAGCAGTACTTC. Its translation: CAWRGLATYEQYF.

This clone was seen a handful of times. The sample holds other DNA sequences that translate to the same CDR3. The chain combines TRBV30 with TRBJ2-5; tentatively, D is TRBD1 (5 bases). Trimming cost V 0 bases and J 5 bases, with 10 bases left between them. Germline V gene data show CDR1 as GTSNPN and CDR2 as SVGIG (reference sequence). CDR3 length: 13 amino acids. In DNA, the CDR3 is TGTGCCTGGAGTGTCGCAGGGCCCGAGACCCAGTACTTC. Its translation: CAWSVAGPETQYF. The entire variable domain, with the rest obtained from reference TRBV30 and TRBJ2-5, is as follows: SQTIHQWPATLVQPVGSPLSLECTVEGTSNPNLYWYRQAAGRGLQLLFYSVGIGQISSEVPQNLSASRPQDRQFILSSKKLLLSDSGFYLCAWSVAGPETQYFGPGTRLLVL.